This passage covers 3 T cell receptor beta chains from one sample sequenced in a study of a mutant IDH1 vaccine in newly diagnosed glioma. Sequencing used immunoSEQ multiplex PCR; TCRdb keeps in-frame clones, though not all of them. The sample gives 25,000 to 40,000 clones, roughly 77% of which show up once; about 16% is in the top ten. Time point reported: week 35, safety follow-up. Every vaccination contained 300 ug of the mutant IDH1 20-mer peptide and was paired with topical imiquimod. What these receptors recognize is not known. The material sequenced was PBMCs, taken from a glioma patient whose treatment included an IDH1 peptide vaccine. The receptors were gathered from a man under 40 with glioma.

CDR3 DNA: TGTGCCATCACTGGACAGGGGGCGGATGAAGCTTTCTTT. Translating gives CAITGQGADEAFF. The chain couples TRBV10-3 to TRBJ1-1, with TRBD1 matching over 11 bases. CDR3 length equals 13 residues. Germline CDR1 and CDR2: ENHRY and SYGVKD. V lost 7 bases and J lost 7; bases outside the gene matches: 5.

The CDR3 loop is CASSSLDRFSYEQYF. In DNA, the CDR3 is TGTGCCAGCAGCTCACTTGACAGGTTCTCCTACGAGCAGTACTTC. The chain has TRBV5-8 and TRBJ2-7; possible D gene TRBD1, 6 bases. Germline V lookup: CDR1 SGHTS, CDR2 YDEGEE. Between the trimmed V and J ends, which lost 3 bases and 0 bases, there was a span of 13 bases. This CDR3 has 15 residues.

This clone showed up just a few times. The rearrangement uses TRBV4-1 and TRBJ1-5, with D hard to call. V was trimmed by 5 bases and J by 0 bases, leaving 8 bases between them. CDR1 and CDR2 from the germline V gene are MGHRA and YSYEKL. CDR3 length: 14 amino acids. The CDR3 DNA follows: TGCGCCAGCAGCGAGACATTTAGCAATCAGCCCCAGCATTTT. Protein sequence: CASSETFSNQPQHF.